These T cell receptor beta chains were read from a single sample in a study of blood T cell repertoires in COVID-19. Generated by immunoSEQ multiplex PCR, the TCRdb table keeps only in-frame clones and is missing some. Of approximately 250,000 clones detected, around nine tenths appear once; the ten largest clones hold approximately 8.2%. The sample was peripheral blood. The receptors shown here come from a man in his forties with active or convalescent COVID-19. CDR3s include the opening cysteine and the closing phenylalanine or tryptophan. The D gene is left open where the match is weak. Size tells how often a clone was seen (once, few, many) or the class of an expanded clone, and some rows leave it out.

TRBJ1-2,-,TRBV7-9,-,TGTGCCAGCAGCTCGACAGGTTTTGGCTACACCTTC,CASSSTGFGYTF
TRBJ1-2,-,TRBV2,TRBD1,TGTGCCAGCAGTGCAGCCGGGACAGACTATGGCTACACCTTC,CASSAAGTDYGYTF
TRBJ2-3,few,TRBV7-9,-,TGTGCCAGCAGCTTAGGGGACTGGAGGACGCAGTATTTT,CASSLGDWRTQYF
TRBJ2-7,-,TRBV28,TRBD1,TGTGCCAGCAGTCCCCCCCACAGGGGGTTAGAGCAGTACTTC,CASSPPHRGLEQYF
TRBJ1-1,-,TRBV10-3,TRBD1,TGTGCCATCAGTACCGGACAGGGCGGGAACACTGAAGCTTTCTTT,CAISTGQGGNTEAFF
TRBJ2-3,-,TRBV14,-,TGTGCCAGCAGCTACGGGGTGCTAGACACAGATACGCAGTATTTT,CASSYGVLDTDTQYF
TRBJ2-7,-,TRBV7-8,TRBD2,TGTGCCAGCAATAGCGGGAGGTCCCACGAGCAGTACTTC,CASNSGRSHEQYF
TRBJ2-3,-,TRBV6-5,-,TGTGCCACAAGAGGGGGATTAGCAGATACGCAGTATTTT,CATRGGLADTQYF
TRBJ2-1,-,TRBV10-1,TRBD2,TGCGCCAGCAGTGGAGCGGGAGGGCGAAACAATGAGCAGTTCTTC,CASSGAGGRNNEQFF
TRBJ1-1,-,TRBV27,-,TGTGCCAGCAGCAGACCCCGGGGTGAAGCTTTCTTT,CASSRPRGEAFF
TRBJ2-5,once,TRBV5-4,TRBD2,TGTGCCAGAAAGCGGGAGAGAGGGGACAAAGAGACCCAGTACTTC,CARKRERGDKETQYF
TRBJ1-6,-,TRBV6-5,TRBD1,TGTGCCAGCAGTTCGAGGACAGGGGAGTCACCCCTCCACTTT,CASSSRTGESPLHF
TRBJ1-5,-,TRBV4-2,-,TGTGCCAGCAGCCAAGAGGGGGCTCCGGGTCAGCCCCAGCATTTT,CASSQEGAPGQPQHF
TRBJ2-7,-,TRBV29-1,TRBD1,TGCAGCGTTGGGTCGCGCTTTGAGTGGGGACAGGGGGCATGGGAGCAGTACTTC,CSVGSRFEWGQGAWEQYF
TRBJ2-1,once,TRBV7-2,-,TGTGCCAGCAGCTTAGTCGGGACTGGGTACGGTGAGCAGTTCTTC,CASSLVGTGYGEQFF
TRBJ1-6,-,TRBV5-1,-,TGCGCCAGCAGCTTGACATTTTATAATTCACCCCTCCACTTT,CASSLTFYNSPLHF
TRBJ1-1,-,TRBV25-1,-,TGTGCCAGCAGTGGGGGAGGGGAAGAAGCTTTCTTT,CASSGGGEEAFF
TRBJ2-3,-,TRBV4-1,TRBD1,TGCGCCAGCAGCCAAGATACGGGGACAGGGGGGTTGTCGCAGTATTTT,CASSQDTGTGGLSQYF
TRBJ2-2,once,TRBV19,TRBD2,TGTGCCAGTAGTATAGTAGCGGGAGTTGTCCCCGGGGAGCTGTTTTTT,CASSIVAGVVPGELFF
TRBJ1-2,-,TRBV13,TRBD1,TGTGCCAGCAGCCCCGGGACAGCCGACTATGGCTACACCTTC,CASSPGTADYGYTF
TRBJ2-2,-,TRBV9,TRBD1,TGTGCCAGCAGTTCTTGGGACAGGGGGCGCAAAGGGGAGCTGTTTTTT,CASSSWDRGRKGELFF
TRBJ1-1,-,TRBV7-6,TRBD1,TGTGCCAGCAGCGAGGACAGGTCCACTGAAGCTTTCTTT,CASSEDRSTEAFF
TRBJ1-2,-,TRBV5-1,TRBD1,TGCGCCAGCAGCACGGGACACAGGGGGAATGGGGCCTATGGCTACACCTTC,CASSTGHRGNGAYGYTF
TRBJ1-2,-,TRBV19,-,TGTGCCAGTAGTATCCCCTCCTACTCGTATGGCTACACCTTC,CASSIPSYSYGYTF
TRBJ2-2,-,TRBV9,TRBD2,TGTGCCAGCAGCGTCGGACTAGCGGGAACCGGGGAGCTGTTTTTT,CASSVGLAGTGELFF
TRBJ1-5,-,TRBV19,TRBD1,TGTGCCAGTAACCCCAGGGGGCGCGTCGGCAATCAGCCCCAGCATTTT,CASNPRGRVGNQPQHF
TRBJ1-6,-,TRBV2,-,TGTGCCAGCAGGGACATGATGGGTTCACCCCTCCACTTT,CASRDMMGSPLHF
TRBJ1-5,-,TRBV2,-,TGTGCCAGCAGTGTACAGAGGGTAGGGCAGCCCCAGCATTTT,CASSVQRVGQPQHF
TRBJ2-2,-,TRBV18,TRBD1,TGTGCCAGCTCAACAGGGGGCAGGGACACCGGGGAGCTGTTTTTT,CASSTGGRDTGELFF
TRBJ1-6,many,TRBV6-4,-,TGTGCCAGCAGTGAACAGGGCTTCTCCTATAATTCACCCCTCCACTTT,CASSEQGFSYNSPLHF
TRBJ1-2,-,TRBV6-5,-,TGTGCCAGCTCCCAAAGGGTTGGAGGGAGCTATGGCTACACCTTC,CASSQRVGGSYGYTF
TRBJ2-1,few,TRBV24-1,-,TGTGCCACCAGTGACCCCCCAGGTGGGTACAATGAGCAGTTCTTC,CATSDPPGGYNEQFF
TRBJ2-4,-,TRBV5-6,-,TGTGCCAGCAGCCTAGGGGCGGCCAAAAACATTCAGTACTTC,CASSLGAAKNIQYF
TRBJ1-2,-,TRBV9,TRBD1,TGTGCCAGCAGAGGGGGCGAGAATGGCTACACCTTC,CASRGGENGYTF
TRBJ1-5,once,TRBV11-2,-,TGTGCCAGCAGCTTGGGGTCTCGGGGTCAGCCCCAGCATTTT,CASSLGSRGQPQHF
TRBJ1-6,-,TRBV5-1,-,TGCGCCAGTCAGGAAGGGAGGGCCTCAGATAATTCACCCCTCCACTTT,CASQEGRASDNSPLHF
TRBJ1-4,-,TRBV6-5,-,TGTGCCAGCAGTTACCGGCAGGGGTATGAAAAACTGTTTTTT,CASSYRQGYEKLFF
TRBJ2-7,-,TRBV5-1,TRBD2,TGCGCCAGCAGTCCATGGGCTAGCGGGAGCGACGAGCAGTACTTC,CASSPWASGSDEQYF
TRBJ1-1,-,TRBV15,TRBD1,TGTGCCACCAGCAGAGGGACAGGGAACACTGAAGCTTTCTTT,CATSRGTGNTEAFF
TRBJ2-7,-,TRBV19,-,TGTGCCAGTGCAAATCAGACAGCTTACGAGCAGTACTTC,CASANQTAYEQYF
TRBJ2-3,-,TRBV4-1,-,TGCGCCAGCAGCCAAGATCGAGTAGCGGCCACAGATACGCAGTATTTT,CASSQDRVAATDTQYF
TRBJ1-2,-,TRBV2,-,TGTGCCAGCAGTCAACACCCGGAGGGCTACACCTTC,CASSQHPEGYTF
TRBJ1-1,few,TRBV11-3,TRBD1,TGTGCCAGCAGCCCAGGGACAGGGGGCGAGGCTGAAGCTTTCTTT,CASSPGTGGEAEAFF
TRBJ1-1,-,TRBV25-1,-,TGTGCCAGCAGTGAATTGGGGCAGAACACTGAAGCTTTCTTT,CASSELGQNTEAFF
TRBJ2-2,-,TRBV6-5,TRBD2,TGTGCCAGCAGAGTAGCGGGGGCAAACACCGGGGGGCTGTTTTTT,CASRVAGANTGGLFF
TRBJ1-5,-,TRBV19,TRBD1,TGTGCCAGCACGGGACAGGGCCTAAAGCCCCAGCATTTT,CASTGQGLKPQHF
TRBJ1-2,-,TRBV5-5,-,TGTGCCAGCAGCTTGACGAACTCTGGCTACACCTTC,CASSLTNSGYTF
TRBJ1-3,once,TRBV29-1,-,TGCAGCGCAGCATCGGTCTCTGGAAACACCATATATTTT,CSAASVSGNTIYF
TRBJ1-5,few,TRBV7-2,TRBD1,TGTGCCAGCAGCTTTAGGACAGGGGGCCTTCAGCCCCAGCATTTT,CASSFRTGGLQPQHF
TRBJ1-2,-,TRBV7-9,TRBD1,TGTGCCAGCAGCTCTCGACAGGGGGCCAACTATGGCTACACCTTC,CASSSRQGANYGYTF
TRBJ2-3,once,TRBV15,TRBD2,TGTGCCACCAGCAGAGATCTAGGCGGGAGCTGGCCAGATACGCAGTATTTT,CATSRDLGGSWPDTQYF
TRBJ1-2,-,TRBV7-2,TRBD1,TGTGCCAGCAGCTTTGAATGGCAGGGGGCATCGAACTATGGCTACACCTTC,CASSFEWQGASNYGYTF
TRBJ2-1,-,TRBV5-6,-,TGTGCCAGCAGCCGCCGGGATTCGAACAATGAGCAGTTCTTC,CASSRRDSNNEQFF
TRBJ2-3,-,TRBV19,TRBD2,TGTGCCAGTAGGGGGAGTGGTGTAGCGGGAGCACTGACGCAGTATTTT,CASRGSGVAGALTQYF
TRBJ2-7,-,TRBV5-5,TRBD2,TGTGCCAGCAGCCCTTTAGCGGGAGGGGGAGAGCAGTACTTC,CASSPLAGGGEQYF